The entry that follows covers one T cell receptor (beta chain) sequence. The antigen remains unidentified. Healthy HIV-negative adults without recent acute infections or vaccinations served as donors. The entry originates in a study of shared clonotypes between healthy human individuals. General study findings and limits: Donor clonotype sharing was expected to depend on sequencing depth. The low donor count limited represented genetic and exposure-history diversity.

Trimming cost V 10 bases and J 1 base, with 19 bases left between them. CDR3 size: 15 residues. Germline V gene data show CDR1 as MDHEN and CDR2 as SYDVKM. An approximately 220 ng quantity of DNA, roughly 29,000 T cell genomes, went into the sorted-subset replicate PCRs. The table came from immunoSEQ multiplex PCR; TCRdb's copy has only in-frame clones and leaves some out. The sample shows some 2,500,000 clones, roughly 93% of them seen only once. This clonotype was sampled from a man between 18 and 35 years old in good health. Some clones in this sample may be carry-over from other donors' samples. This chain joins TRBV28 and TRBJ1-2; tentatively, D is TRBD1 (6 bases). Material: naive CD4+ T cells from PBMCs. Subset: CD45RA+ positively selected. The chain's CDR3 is CATQRGGSLNYGYTF. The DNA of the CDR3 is TGTGCCACCCAACGCGGGGGCAGTCTTAACTATGGCTACACCTTC.